This TCR beta chain was obtained from a study of naive and memory T cell subsets. Blood and skin TCR RNA was reverse transcribed with alpha and beta constant primers. TCRdb reprocessed the UMI-ligation and nested PCR reads with MiXCR, giving one entry per CDR3 protein. The table includes 17,000 or so distinct CDR3 sequences, roughly 9.8% detected once. This clonotype came up many times. The germline V gene encodes CDR1 WNHNN and CDR2 SYGVQD (reference sequence). V gave up 3 bases and J gave up 5 bases; unmatched junction bases: 9. The CDR3 length is 17 residues. Treatment of the sample: skin biopsy from PPD injection site in Mantoux-positive individual. Cells were not sorted; total RNA input targeted 1 to 1000 ng.

This sequence originates from an adult in good health. The input for sequencing was skin, taken from a tuberculin skin test site. This sequence joins TRBV10-1 and TRBJ2-1; the match to TRBD2 covers 11 bases. CDR3 sequence: CASSDSGRAGGDNEQFF. CDR3 nucleotide sequence: TGCGCCAGCAGTGATAGCGGGAGGGCCGGAGGTGACAATGAGCAGTTCTTC.